The next 5 T cell receptor beta chains were all read from a single sample in a study of control samples from healthy donors and cancer patients. TCRdb's copy holds only in-frame clones and misses some; the assay was immunoSEQ multiplex PCR. Here the sample spans 100,000 or so clones, roughly 85% being singletons. Input material: blood. All receptors derive from a woman aged 50 to 65 in good health.

Here the CDR3 DNA reads TGCAGCGTGGGGGCAAAAGGCGTCGCCGGGGAGCTGTTTTTT. Its protein is CSVGAKGVAGELFF. This chain connects TRBV29-1 to TRBJ2-2; TRBD1 is a possible D gene (6 bases). The CDR3 spans 14 residues. With 6 bases removed from V and 6 bases from J, the gap between germline ends came to 17 bases. CDR1 and CDR2 (germline): SQVTM, ANQGSEA.

The gene calls are TRBV7-9 and TRBJ1-3; D gene ambiguous. CDR1 and CDR2 (germline): SEHNR, FQNEAQ (reference sequence). The CDR3 runs 14 residues. V was pared by 2 bases and J by 8 bases, with 13 bases between. CDR3 loop: CASSLSRPDDTIYF. CDR3 in DNA: TGTGCCAGCAGCTTATCCAGGCCCGACGACACCATATATTTT.

This sequence joins TRBV6-5 and TRBJ1-1; no clear D gene. Trimming left V 7 bases short and J 4 bases short, with 13 bases between. Germline lookup yields CDR1 MNHEY and CDR2 SVGAGI. CDR3 size: 13 residues. This chain's CDR3 is CASNFERSTEAFF. CDR3 sequence (DNA): TGTGCCAGCAACTTCGAGAGATCCACTGAAGCTTTCTTT.

V gene TRBV6-5 combines with J gene TRBJ1-5, with TRBD1 as a possible D gene (5 bases). This CDR3 is 15 amino acids long. Trimming left V 4 bases short and J 3 bases short, with 13 bases between. Germline V gene data show CDR1 as MNHEY and CDR2 as SVGAGI. CDR3 amino acids: CASSSGKAPNQPQHF. CDR3 sequence (DNA): TGTGCCAGCAGTTCAGGGAAGGCCCCCAATCAGCCCCAGCATTTT.

This rearrangement joins TRBV7-3 to TRBJ1-2, with D perhaps matching TRBD1 (5 bases). In germline, CDR1 is SGHTA, CDR2 FQGTGA. The length of the CDR3 is 15 residues. V gave up 1 base and J gave up 4 bases, with 13 bases separating them. CDR3 in amino acids: CASSLMGGQGYGYTF. CDR3 coding DNA: TGTGCCAGCAGCTTAATGGGTGGCCAGGGCTATGGCTACACCTTC. The full variable domain, its missing parts supplied by reference TRBV7-3 and TRBJ1-2, is GAGVSQTPSNKVTEKGKYVELRCDPISGHTALYWYRQSLGQGPEFLIYFQGTGAADDSGLPNDRFFAVRPEGSVSTLKIQRTERGDSAVYLCASSLMGGQGYGYTFGSGTRLTVV.